A single sample is the source of the 2 T cell receptor beta chains below, sequenced in a study of Tregs in tolerant kidney transplant recipients. The antigens these receptors bind are not known. Some clones are missing from TCRdb's copy, which holds only in-frame ones; the method was immunoSEQ multiplex PCR. The profile shows over 15,000 clones, 45% to 55% of them singletons. FACS sorting followed an approximately six-day coculture of CFSE-labeled recipient PBMCs with irradiated graft donor PBMCs. The sample consisted of CD4+ T cells from blood cultured with allogeneic cells, taken before the transplant. The origin of the receptors is a human patient who received a combined kidney and bone marrow transplant.

This clone occurred a few times. This rearrangement joins TRBV6-1 to TRBJ1-3; 7 bases are a match to TRBD1. Germline trimming cut 5 bases from V and 4 bases from J; bases unmatched to any gene: 5. The CDR3 totals 14 residues. Germline CDR1 reads MNHNS; CDR2 reads SASEGT. The CDR3 sequence: CASSHRGPGNTIYF. The CDR3, as DNA: TGTGCCAGCAGTCATAGGGGGCCCGGAAACACCATATATTTT.

V gene TRBV27 combines with J gene TRBJ2-4; TRBD2 might be the D (6 bases). The germline V and J ends were trimmed by 5 bases and 1 base, with 15 bases remaining between them. This CDR3 contains 16 residues. Germline V lookup: CDR1 MNHEY, CDR2 SMNVEV (reference sequence). CDR3 DNA: TGTGCCAGCAGTCCATCCGTGGGGAGGGCCAAAAACATTCAGTACTTC. It encodes CASSPSVGRAKNIQYF.